Each of the 10 T cell receptor beta chains below was sequenced from the same sample in a study of T cells in Graves' hyperthyroidism and ophthalmopathy. RNA transcripts served as the template for amplifying TCR beta CDR3 regions. In the first-round RT-PCR of the TCR CDR3, the HTBI primer set was used. TCRdb re-analysed the multiplex PCR reads in MiXCR, keeping a single row per CDR3 protein. The sample carries around 620,000 distinct CDR3 sequences, about 16% recorded once. Sequenced material: blood. These receptors all stem from a woman aged 30 to 39 with Graves' hyperthyroidism.

In its sample, this clonotype was seen many times. This chain uses TRBV27 with TRBJ2-6; D gene ambiguous. V lost 5 bases to trimming and J lost 5 bases, with 10 bases between them. CDR3 length equals 14 residues. The germline gives CDR1 MNHEY, CDR2 SMNVEV (reference sequence). The CDR3 loop reads CASSPLVRANVLTF. The DNA of the CDR3 is TGTGCCAGCAGTCCCCTTGTGAGGGCCAACGTCCTGACTTTC.

The rearrangement joins TRBV2 to TRBJ1-1, with TRBD1 matching over 8 bases. Germline CDR1 reads SNHLY; CDR2 reads FYNNEI. V gave up 4 bases and J gave up 4 bases; unmatched junction bases: 17. The CDR3 is made up of 18 amino acids. The CDR3 coding sequence is TGTGCCAGCAGTGCCGGGTCAGGGGGCGGAGGTCGGAGCACTGAAGCTTTCTTT. Its translation is CASSAGSGGGGRSTEAFF.

The genes are TRBV12-3 or TRBV12-4 and TRBJ2-1; D remains ambiguous. CDR3 length equals 16 residues. V gave up 6 bases and J gave up 6 bases, with 21 bases separating them. CDR3 in DNA: TGTGCCAGCAGAGGTGGGGAACGTCTCATAAGCAATGAGCAGTTCTTC. This encodes CASRGGERLISNEQFF.

A word on this clonotype: A much more abundant neighbour one base away suggests this may be a read error. The chain uses TRBV28 and TRBJ1-3, with 7 bases lining up with TRBD1. The CDR3 is 17 residues long. Germline CDR1 is MDHEN and CDR2 is SYDVKM. CDR3 sequence (DNA): TGTGCCAGCAGTTTCCCCCGGACAGGCAACTCTGGAACCACCATATATTTT. This codes for CASSFPRTGNSGTTIYF. Filled out from reference TRBV28 and TRBJ1-3, the complete variable domain reads DVKVTQSSRYLVKRTGEKVFLECVQDMDHENMFWYRQDPGLGLRLIYFSYDVKMKEKGDIPEGYSVSREKKERFSLILESASTNQTSMYLCASSFPRTGNSGTTIYFGEGSWLTVV.

The table lists this clonotype with a few counts. This chain uses TRBV7-9 with TRBJ2-3, with no clear D. This CDR3 is built from 16 residues. The V end lost 5 bases, the J end lost 1 base, and 16 bases lay between the germline ends. Germline loops: CDR1 SEHNR, CDR2 FQNEAQ (reference sequence). For the CDR3, the DNA is TGTGCCAGCAGCCCCCCCCCGGGCCTGGGCACAGATACGCAGTATTTT. Its protein product is CASSPPPGLGTDTQYF.

This clonotype has at least ten counts. The chain recombines TRBV20-1 with TRBJ2-7, with TRBD2 as a possible D gene (6 bases). Germline V gene data show CDR1 as DFQATT and CDR2 as SNEGSKA (reference sequence). V was pared by 1 base and J by 0 bases, with 16 bases between. This CDR3 spans 16 amino acids. The CDR3, as DNA: TGCAGTGCTAGAGGAGCTGGGGGGAAAAACTCCTACGAGCAGTACTTC. Translated: CSARGAGGKNSYEQYF.

The V gene is TRBV6-2 or TRBV6-3, the J gene TRBJ2-3; 7 bases align to TRBD2. J gave up 1 base and V 3 bases, and 7 bases lay outside the gene matches. The CDR3 spans 16 residues. Germline CDR1 and CDR2: MNHEY and SVGEGT. CDR3 in amino acids: CASSYSGGRGTDTQYF. CDR3 DNA: TGTGCCAGCAGTTATAGCGGCGGGAGAGGCACAGATACGCAGTATTTT.

In this sample, this clonotype turned up many times. This sequence joins TRBV19 and TRBJ2-3; no clear D. V lost 5 bases, J lost 2 bases, and 8 bases lay in between. This CDR3 is built from 13 residues. Germline V gene sequence: CDR1 LNHDA, CDR2 SQIVND (reference sequence). The CDR3 DNA sequence: TGTGCCAGTAGTGCGCAAAACACAGATACGCAGTATTTT. The encoded protein is CASSAQNTDTQYF.

This clonotype came up many times. The chain carries TRBV15 and TRBJ1-2; 11 nucleotides match TRBD1. The germline V gene has CDR1 LNHNV and CDR2 YYDKDF (reference sequence). The ends lost 1 base at V and 7 bases at J; junction bases unmatched: 8. The CDR3 length is 16 residues. CDR3 sequence reads: CATSRGSMGQGGGYTF. The DNA for the CDR3 is TGTGCCACCAGCAGAGGAAGTATGGGACAGGGGGGTGGCTACACCTTC.

The J gene is TRBJ2-7, the V gene TRBV7-2, with D possibly matching TRBD2 (6 bases). This CDR3 has 13 amino acids. CDR1 SGHTA and CDR2 FQGNSA come from the germline V gene. The germline V and J ends were trimmed by 5 bases and 5 bases, with 13 bases remaining between them. In DNA form, the CDR3 reads TGTGCCAGCAGCCCGACTAGTTTCCACGAGCAGTACTTC. It yields the protein CASSPTSFHEQYF.